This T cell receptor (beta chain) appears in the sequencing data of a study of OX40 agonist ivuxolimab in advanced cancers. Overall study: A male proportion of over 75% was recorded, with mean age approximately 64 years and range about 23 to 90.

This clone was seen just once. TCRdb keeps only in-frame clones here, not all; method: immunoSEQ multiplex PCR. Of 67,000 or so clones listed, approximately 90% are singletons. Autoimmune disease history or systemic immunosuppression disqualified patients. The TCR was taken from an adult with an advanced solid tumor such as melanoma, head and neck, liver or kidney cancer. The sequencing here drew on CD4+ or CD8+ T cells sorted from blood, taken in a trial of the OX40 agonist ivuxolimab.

The CDR3 spells CASSPPEAGGLGTEAFF. CDR3 coding DNA: TGTGCCAGCTCACCACCGGAAGCTGGCGGGCTGGGCACTGAAGCTTTCTTT. V gene TRBV18 combines with J gene TRBJ1-1, with D unresolved. V was trimmed by 0 bases and J by 4 bases, leaving 18 bases between them. The CDR3 runs 17 residues. The germline gives CDR1 KGHSH, CDR2 LQKENI.